Included here is one T cell receptor (beta chain) sequence, with context. The data belong to a study of CD8 T cells in Susac syndrome. The CDR3 is made up of 13 amino acids. The V segment lost 3 bases and the J segment 4 bases; nucleotides outside the gene matches: 4. Germline lookup yields CDR1 GTSNPN and CDR2 SVGIG (reference sequence). An input of about 0.5 to 1 ug of RNA was subjected to reverse transcription using random hexamers. TCRdb itself ran the immunoSEQ multiplex PCR reads through MiXCR, one entry per CDR3 protein. In the table there are more than 150,000 distinct CDR3 sequences, less than 97% of which are singletons. Sequencing of TCR beta was performed on blood CD8+ and CD4+ T cells. The multiple sclerosis control group consisted of treatment-naive patients whose relapsing-remitting disease, which was either stable or active, fulfilled revised McDonald criteria.

The chain combines TRBV30 with TRBJ2-7, with 9 nucleotides matching TRBD1. The sequence was obtained from a human donor with multiple sclerosis. Input material: CD8+ T cells from PBMCs. This chain's CDR3 is CAWSDGTGYEQYF. Here the CDR3 DNA reads TGTGCCTGGAGCGATGGGACAGGGTACGAGCAGTACTTC.